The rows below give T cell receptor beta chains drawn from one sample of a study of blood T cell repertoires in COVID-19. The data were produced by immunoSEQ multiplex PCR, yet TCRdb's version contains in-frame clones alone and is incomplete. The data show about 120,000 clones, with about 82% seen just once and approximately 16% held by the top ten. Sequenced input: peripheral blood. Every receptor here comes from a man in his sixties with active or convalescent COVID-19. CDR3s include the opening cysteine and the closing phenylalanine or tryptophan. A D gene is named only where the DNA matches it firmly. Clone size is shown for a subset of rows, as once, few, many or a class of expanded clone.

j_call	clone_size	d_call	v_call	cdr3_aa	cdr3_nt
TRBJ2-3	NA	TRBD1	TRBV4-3	CASSQPDRGPDTQYF	TGCGCCAGCAGCCAACCGGACAGGGGACCAGATACGCAGTATTTT
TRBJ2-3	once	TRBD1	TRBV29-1	CSVWTGMTDTQYF	TGCAGCGTTTGGACAGGGATGACAGATACGCAGTATTTT
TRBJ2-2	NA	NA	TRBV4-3	CASSQVEGIGELFF	TGCGCCAGCAGCCAAGTCGAGGGAATCGGGGAGCTGTTTTTT
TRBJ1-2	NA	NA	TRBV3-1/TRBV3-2	CASSQEGAEYTF	TGTGCCAGCAGCCAAGAAGGGGCAGAGTACACCTTC
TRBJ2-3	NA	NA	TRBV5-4	CASSLQGLDTQYF	TGTGCCAGCAGCTTGCAGGGATTGGATACGCAGTATTTT
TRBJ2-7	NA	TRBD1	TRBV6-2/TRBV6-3	CASSYSARGSYEQYF	TGTGCCAGCAGTTACTCGGCCAGGGGGTCCTACGAGCAGTACTTC
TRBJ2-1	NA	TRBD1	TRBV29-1	CSVEGGTEDYNEQFF	TGCAGCGTTGAAGGAGGGACAGAGGATTACAATGAGCAGTTCTTC
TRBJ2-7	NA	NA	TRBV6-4	CANNDTSYEQYF	TGTGCCAACAATGACACTTCCTACGAGCAGTACTTC
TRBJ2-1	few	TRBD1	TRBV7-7	CASSSNRGNEQFF	TGTGCCAGCAGCTCAAACAGGGGTAATGAGCAGTTCTTC
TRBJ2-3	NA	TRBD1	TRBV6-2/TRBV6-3	CASSYLDRAGDTQYF	TGTGCCAGCAGTTACCTGGACAGGGCGGGGGATACGCAGTATTTT
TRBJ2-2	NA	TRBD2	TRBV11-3	CASSPGGGANTGELFF	TGTGCCAGCAGCCCCGGGGGGGGAGCGAACACCGGGGAGCTGTTTTTT
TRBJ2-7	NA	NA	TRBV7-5	CARSFPRSSYEQYF	TGTGCCAGAAGCTTCCCGCGGAGCTCCTACGAGCAGTACTTC
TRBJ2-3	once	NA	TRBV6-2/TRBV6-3	CASSYYSSTDTQYF	TGTGCCAGCAGTTACTATTCTAGCACAGATACGCAGTATTTT
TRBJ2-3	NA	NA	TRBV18	CASSPLSRGSTDTQYF	TGTGCCAGCTCACCACTCTCACGGGGTAGCACAGATACGCAGTATTTT
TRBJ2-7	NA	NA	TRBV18	CASSPTVGEQYF	TGTGCCAGCTCGCCGACAGTCGGCGAGCAGTACTTC
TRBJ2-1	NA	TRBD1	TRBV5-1	CASSLEGTANNEQFF	TGCGCCAGCAGCTTGGAAGGGACAGCCAACAATGAGCAGTTCTTC
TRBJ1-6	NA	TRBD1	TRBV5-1	CASSLRDRGLSPLHF	TGCGCCAGCAGCCTGAGGGACAGGGGCTTATCACCCCTCCACTTT
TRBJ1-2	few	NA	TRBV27	CASSLIGGNYGYTF	TGTGCCAGCAGTTTGATCGGCGGAAACTATGGCTACACCTTC
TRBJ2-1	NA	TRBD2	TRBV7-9	CASSLARLGLAGGYEQFF	TGTGCCAGCAGCTTAGCCAGACTGGGGCTAGCGGGAGGGTATGAGCAGTTCTTC
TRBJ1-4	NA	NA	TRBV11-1	CASSFIEVEKLFF	TGTGCCAGCAGCTTTATAGAAGTAGAAAAACTGTTTTTT
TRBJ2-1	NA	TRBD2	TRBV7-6	CASSLVMSSGVYNEQFF	TGTGCCAGCAGCTTAGTGATGTCTAGCGGAGTATACAATGAGCAGTTCTTC
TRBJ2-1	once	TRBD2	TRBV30	CAWSRGRAGYNEQFF	TGTGCCTGGAGCCGCGGGAGGGCCGGCTACAATGAGCAGTTCTTC
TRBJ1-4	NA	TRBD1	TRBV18	CASSPLPKGGYEKLFF	TGTGCCAGCTCACCCTTACCCAAAGGGGGCTATGAAAAACTGTTTTTT
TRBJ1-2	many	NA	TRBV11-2	CASSPQGSYGYTF	TGTGCCAGCAGCCCCCAGGGTTCCTATGGCTACACCTTC
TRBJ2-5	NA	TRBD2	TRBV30	CAWSVGPSGNYQETQYF	TGTGCCTGGAGTGTAGGTCCTAGCGGGAACTACCAAGAGACCCAGTACTTC
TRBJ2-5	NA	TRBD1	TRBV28	CASSTRTGGEGETQYF	TGTGCCAGCAGCACGCGGACAGGGGGTGAGGGAGAGACCCAGTACTTC
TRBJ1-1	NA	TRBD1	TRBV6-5	CASSHRQGKAFF	TGTGCCAGCAGCCACCGACAGGGTAAAGCTTTCTTT
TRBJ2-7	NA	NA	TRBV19	CASSIGRGGGYEQYF	TGTGCCAGTAGTATAGGACGGGGTGGAGGCTACGAGCAGTACTTC
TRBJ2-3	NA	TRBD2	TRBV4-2	CASSQDSAKGLADTDTQYF	TGTGCCAGCAGCCAAGATTCAGCGAAAGGACTAGCCGATACAGATACGCAGTATTTT
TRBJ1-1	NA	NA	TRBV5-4	CASSWTQTTEAFF	TGTGCCAGCAGCTGGACGCAGACTACCGAAGCTTTCTTT
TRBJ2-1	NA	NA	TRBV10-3	CAIRREAERYNEQFF	TGTGCCATCAGGAGAGAGGCGGAAAGATACAATGAGCAGTTCTTC
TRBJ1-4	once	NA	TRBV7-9	CASSLGAGTDEKLFF	TGTGCCAGCAGCTTAGGAGCAGGTACAGATGAAAAACTGTTTTTT
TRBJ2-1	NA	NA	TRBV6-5	CASSPSSTYNEQFF	TGTGCCAGCAGTCCCTCCAGTACGTACAATGAGCAGTTCTTC
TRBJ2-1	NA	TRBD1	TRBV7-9	CASSLVRDRPFF	TGTGCCAGCAGCTTAGTTCGGGACAGGCCGTTCTTC
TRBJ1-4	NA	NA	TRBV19	CASSISTQGGGKLFF	TGTGCCAGTAGTATATCCACACAGGGTGGAGGAAAACTGTTTTTT
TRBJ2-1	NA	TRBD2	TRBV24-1	CATGTSGNNEQFF	TGTGCCACAGGGACTAGCGGCAACAATGAGCAGTTCTTC
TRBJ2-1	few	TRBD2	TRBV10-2	CASSEPGTTGGGYNEQFF	TGCGCCAGCAGTGAGCCGGGGACTACTGGGGGGGGTTACAATGAGCAGTTCTTC
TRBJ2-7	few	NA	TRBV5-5	CASSLEAESSYEQYF	TGTGCCAGCAGCTTGGAGGCGGAAAGCTCCTACGAGCAGTACTTC
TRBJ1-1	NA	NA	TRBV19	CASSTTLGANTEAFF	TGTGCCAGTAGTACCACCTTGGGAGCGAACACTGAAGCTTTCTTT
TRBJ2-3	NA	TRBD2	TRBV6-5	CATSRGSGSLDTQYF	TGTGCCACCTCTCGCGGGAGCGGGAGTCTAGATACGCAGTATTTT
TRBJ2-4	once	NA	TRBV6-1	CASSEVSSAKNIQYF	TGTGCCAGCAGTGAAGTCAGTTCGGCCAAAAACATTCAGTACTTC
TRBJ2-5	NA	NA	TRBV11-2	CASSPLRSGETQYF	TGTGCCAGCAGCCCTTTAAGGTCAGGGGAGACCCAGTACTTC
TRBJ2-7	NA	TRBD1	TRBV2	CASSSRTDRGALYEQYF	TGTGCCAGCAGTAGTAGGACAGACAGGGGGGCTTTATACGAGCAGTACTTC
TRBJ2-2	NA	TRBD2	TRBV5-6	CASSAGLAGNWELFF	TGTGCCAGCAGCGCCGGACTAGCGGGAAACTGGGAGCTGTTTTTT
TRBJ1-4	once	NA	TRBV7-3	CASSLTRGEKLFF	TGTGCCAGCAGCTTAACCCGGGGAGAAAAACTGTTTTTT
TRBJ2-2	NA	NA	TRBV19	CASSPPGLSGGELFF	TGTGCCAGTAGTCCCCCCGGACTTAGCGGCGGGGAGCTGTTTTTT
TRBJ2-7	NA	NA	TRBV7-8	CASSLGQRRSYEQYF	TGTGCCAGCAGCCTAGGACAGCGACGATCCTACGAGCAGTACTTC
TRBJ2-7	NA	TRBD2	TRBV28	CASSRAGGVSYEQYF	TGTGCCAGCAGCAGAGCGGGAGGGGTGTCCTACGAGCAGTACTTC
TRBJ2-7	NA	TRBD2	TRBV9	CASSGGDYSSYEQYF	TGTGCCAGCAGTGGAGGGGACTATAGCTCCTACGAGCAGTACTTC
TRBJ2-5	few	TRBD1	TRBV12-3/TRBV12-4	CASSPGGQETQYF	TGTGCCAGCAGCCCAGGGGGTCAAGAGACCCAGTACTTC
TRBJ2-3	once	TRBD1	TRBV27	CATRDRGVTDTQYF	TGTGCCACCAGGGACAGGGGGGTCACAGATACGCAGTATTTT
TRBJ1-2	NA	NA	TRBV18	CASSPRQTRPNYGYTF	TGTGCCAGCTCACCACGGCAGACTCGACCGAACTATGGCTACACCTTC